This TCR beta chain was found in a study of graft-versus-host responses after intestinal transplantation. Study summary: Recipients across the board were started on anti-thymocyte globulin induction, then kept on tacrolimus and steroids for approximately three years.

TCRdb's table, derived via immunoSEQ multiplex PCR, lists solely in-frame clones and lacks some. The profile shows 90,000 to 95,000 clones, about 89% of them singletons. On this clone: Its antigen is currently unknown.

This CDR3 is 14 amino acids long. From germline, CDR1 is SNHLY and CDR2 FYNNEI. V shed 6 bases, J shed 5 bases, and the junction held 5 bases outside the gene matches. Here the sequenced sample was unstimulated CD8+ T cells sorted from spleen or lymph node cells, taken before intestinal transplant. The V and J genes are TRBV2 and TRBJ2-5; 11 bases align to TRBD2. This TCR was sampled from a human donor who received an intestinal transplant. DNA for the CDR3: TGTGCCAGCAGAACTAGCGGGAGTTCGGAGACCCAGTACTTC. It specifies CASRTSGSSETQYF.